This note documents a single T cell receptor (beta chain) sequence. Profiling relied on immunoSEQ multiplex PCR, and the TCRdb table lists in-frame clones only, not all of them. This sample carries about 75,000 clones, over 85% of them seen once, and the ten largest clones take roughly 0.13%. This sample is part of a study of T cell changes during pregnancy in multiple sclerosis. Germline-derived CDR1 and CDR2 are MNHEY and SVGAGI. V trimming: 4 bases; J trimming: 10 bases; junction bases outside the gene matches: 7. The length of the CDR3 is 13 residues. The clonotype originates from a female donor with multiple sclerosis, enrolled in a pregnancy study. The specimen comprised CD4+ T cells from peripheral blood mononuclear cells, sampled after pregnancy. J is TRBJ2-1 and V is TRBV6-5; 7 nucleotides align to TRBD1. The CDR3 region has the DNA TGTGCCAGCAGTTCGGACAGGATGGTAGAGCAGTTCTTC. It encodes CASSSDRMVEQFF.